This T cell receptor beta chain was obtained from a study of regulatory T cells in long-lasting Graves disease. Notes on the study in general: Whereas new patients shared about a thousand public clonotypes, persistent patients shared more, at a few thousand.

There are many counts of this clonotype. The antigen remains unidentified. Through Arm-PCR of CDR3 regions and iRepertoire HTBI primers, TCR beta libraries were built. Authors' methods: The study identified under 80 TRBV and around 15 TRBJ segments across samples. Each CDR3 protein is one row after TCRdb ran MiXCR on the multiplex PCR reads. The V and J calls and clone size are TCRdb's, not the authors'. This sample carries 350,000 to 500,000 distinct CDR3 sequences, under 25% of them seen once, and the ten largest clones take more than 13%. The time point here: persistent/refractory GD, antithyroid drugs over 5 years with positive TRAb. Extracted PBMC RNA gave rise to the TCR library. V was pared by 1 base and J by 0 bases, with 11 bases of the junction left unmatched. CDR3 length: 19 residues. Germline assignment: CDR1 SGHAT and CDR2 FQNNGV.

The sample here was peripheral blood mononuclear cells (PBMCs), taken when the disease was refractory, from a patient treated with antithyroid drugs. V is TRBV11-2 and J is TRBJ2-5; 10 nucleotides match TRBD2. This TCR came from a female donor with Graves disease. In nucleotides, the CDR3 is TGTGCCAGCAGCTTAGTCGTTTTGCCTACTAGCGGGGACCAAGAGACCCAGTACTTC. Its translation is CASSLVVLPTSGDQETQYF.